This note documents a single TCR beta chain sequence. The record originates from a study of cytomegalovirus exposure and HLA in healthy donors. Germline CDR1 is ENHRY and CDR2 is SYGVKD. CDR3 length equals 14 residues. The V gene lost 7 bases and the J gene lost 1 base, with 13 bases spanning the gap. With 60 Vbeta and 13 Jbeta primers, the PCR was carried out. This table comes from immunoSEQ multiplex PCR, and its TCRdb copy is limited to in-frame clones, with some not included. This sample has about 130,000 clones, with 81% found just once. Specimen: PBMCs. The clonotype was recovered from a man between 18 and 29 years old in good health and CMV-seronegative. The chain recombines TRBV10-3 with TRBJ1-2, with D perhaps matching TRBD1 (6 bases). CDR3 residues: CAIKEGGFNYGYTF. CDR3 nucleotides: TGTGCCATCAAGGAGGGGGGGTTTAACTATGGCTACACCTTC.